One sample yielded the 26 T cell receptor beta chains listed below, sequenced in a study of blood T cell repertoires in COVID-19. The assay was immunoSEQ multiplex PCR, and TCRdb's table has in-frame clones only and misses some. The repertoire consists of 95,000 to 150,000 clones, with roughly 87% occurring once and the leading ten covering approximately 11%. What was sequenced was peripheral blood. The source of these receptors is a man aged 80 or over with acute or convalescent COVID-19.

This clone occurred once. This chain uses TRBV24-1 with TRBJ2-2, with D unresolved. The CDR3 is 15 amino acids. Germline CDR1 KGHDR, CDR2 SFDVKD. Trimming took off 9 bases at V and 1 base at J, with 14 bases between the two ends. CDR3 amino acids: CATSTPTGNTGELFF. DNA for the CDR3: TGTGCCACCTCGACCCCCACGGGGAACACCGGGGAGCTGTTTTTT.

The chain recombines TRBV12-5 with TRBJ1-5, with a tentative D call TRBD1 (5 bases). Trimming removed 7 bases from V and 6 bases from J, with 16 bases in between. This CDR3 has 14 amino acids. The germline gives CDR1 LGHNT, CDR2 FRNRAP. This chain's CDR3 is CASARGGVSQPQHF. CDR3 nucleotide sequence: TGTGCTAGTGCCCGTGGGGGGGTTAGTCAGCCCCAGCATTTT.

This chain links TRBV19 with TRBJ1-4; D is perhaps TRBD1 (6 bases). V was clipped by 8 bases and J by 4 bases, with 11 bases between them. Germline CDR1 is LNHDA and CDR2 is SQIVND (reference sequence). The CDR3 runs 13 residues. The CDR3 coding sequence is TGTGCCAGTTCCGGGACACATAATGAAAAACTGTTTTTT. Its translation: CASSGTHNEKLFF.

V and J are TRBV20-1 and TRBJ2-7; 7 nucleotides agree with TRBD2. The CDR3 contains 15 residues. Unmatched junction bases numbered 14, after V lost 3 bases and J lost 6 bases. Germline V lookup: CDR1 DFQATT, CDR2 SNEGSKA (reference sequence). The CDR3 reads CSASTAGTLEVEQYF. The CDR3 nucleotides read TGCAGTGCTAGTACAGCGGGGACCCTCGAAGTCGAGCAGTACTTC.

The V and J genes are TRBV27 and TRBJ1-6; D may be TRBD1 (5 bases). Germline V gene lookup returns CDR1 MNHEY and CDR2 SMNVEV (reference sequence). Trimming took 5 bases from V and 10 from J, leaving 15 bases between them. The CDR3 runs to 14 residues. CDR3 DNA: TGTGCCAGCAGTCAAACGACAGCTAAATCACCCCTCCACTTT. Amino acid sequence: CASSQTTAKSPLHF.

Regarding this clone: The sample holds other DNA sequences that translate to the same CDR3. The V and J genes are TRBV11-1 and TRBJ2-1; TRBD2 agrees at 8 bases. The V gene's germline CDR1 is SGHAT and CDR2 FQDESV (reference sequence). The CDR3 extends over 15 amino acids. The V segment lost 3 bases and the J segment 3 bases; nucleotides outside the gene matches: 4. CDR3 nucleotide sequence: TGTGCCAGCAGCTTCGGGCTAGCGGGCTACAATGAGCAGTTCTTC. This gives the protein CASSFGLAGYNEQFF.

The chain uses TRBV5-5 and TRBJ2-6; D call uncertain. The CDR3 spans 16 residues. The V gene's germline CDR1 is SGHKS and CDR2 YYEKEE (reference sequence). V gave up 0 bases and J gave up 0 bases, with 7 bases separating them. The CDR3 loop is CASSLVSPSGANVLTF. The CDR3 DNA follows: TGTGCCAGCAGCTTGGTTTCTCCCTCTGGGGCCAACGTCCTGACTTTC.

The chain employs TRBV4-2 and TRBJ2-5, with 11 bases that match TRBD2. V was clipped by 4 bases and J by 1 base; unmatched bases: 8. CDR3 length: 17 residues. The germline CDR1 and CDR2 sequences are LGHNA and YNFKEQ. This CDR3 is CASSLELAGVGQETQYF. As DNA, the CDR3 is TGTGCCAGCAGCCTCGAACTAGCGGGAGTGGGCCAAGAGACCCAGTACTTC.

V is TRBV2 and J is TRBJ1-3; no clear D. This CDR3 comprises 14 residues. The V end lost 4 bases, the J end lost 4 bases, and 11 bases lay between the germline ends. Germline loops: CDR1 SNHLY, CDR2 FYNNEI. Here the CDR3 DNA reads TGTGCCAGCAGTGTGGGGAGACCGGGAAACACCATATATTTT. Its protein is CASSVGRPGNTIYF. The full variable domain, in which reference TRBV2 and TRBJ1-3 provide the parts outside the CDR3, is EPEVTQTPSHQVTQMGQEVILRCVPISNHLYFYWYRQILGQKVEFLVSFYNNEISEKSEIFDDQFSVERPDGSNFTLKIRSTKLEDSAMYFCASSVGRPGNTIYFGEGSWLTVV.

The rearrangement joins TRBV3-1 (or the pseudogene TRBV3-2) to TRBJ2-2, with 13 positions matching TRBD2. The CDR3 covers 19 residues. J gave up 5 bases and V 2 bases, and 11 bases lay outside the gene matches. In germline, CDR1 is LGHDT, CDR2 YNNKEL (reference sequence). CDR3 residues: CASSQRGTSGVKGTGELFF. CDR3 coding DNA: TGTGCCAGCAGCCAAAGGGGGACTAGCGGGGTCAAAGGGACCGGGGAGCTGTTTTTT.

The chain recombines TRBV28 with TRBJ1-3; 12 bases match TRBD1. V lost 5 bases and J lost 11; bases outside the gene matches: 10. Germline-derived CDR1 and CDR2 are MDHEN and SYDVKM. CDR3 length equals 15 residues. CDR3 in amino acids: CASSLGDRGRTPIYF. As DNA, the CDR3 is TGTGCCAGCAGTCTGGGGGACAGGGGGCGGACGCCCATATATTTT.

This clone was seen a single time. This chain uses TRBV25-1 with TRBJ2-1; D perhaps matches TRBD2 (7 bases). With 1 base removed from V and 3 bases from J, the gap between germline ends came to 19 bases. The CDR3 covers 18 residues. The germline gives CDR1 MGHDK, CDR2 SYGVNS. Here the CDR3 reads CASSESMWRGPNYNEQFF. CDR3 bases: TGTGCCAGCAGTGAATCGATGTGGCGGGGGCCTAACTACAATGAGCAGTTCTTC.

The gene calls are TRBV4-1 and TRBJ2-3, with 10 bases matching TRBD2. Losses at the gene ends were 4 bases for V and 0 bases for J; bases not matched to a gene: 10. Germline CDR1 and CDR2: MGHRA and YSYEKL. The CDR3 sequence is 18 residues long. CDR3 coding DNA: TGCGCCAGCAGCCTTCAGAGCGGGGGGGTTTTCAGCACAGATACGCAGTATTTT. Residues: CASSLQSGGVFSTDTQYF.

The CDR3 DNA reads as TGTGCCAGCAGTTCGCCAGACAGGGGGCGCGAGCAGTACTTC. Translating gives CASSSPDRGREQYF. This chain connects TRBV27 to TRBJ2-7; 10 nucleotides agree with TRBD1. The germline V gene has CDR1 MNHEY and CDR2 SMNVEV (reference sequence). The V gene end was trimmed by 4 bases and the J gene end by 6 bases; junction bases not matched to a gene: 6. This CDR3 spans 14 amino acids.

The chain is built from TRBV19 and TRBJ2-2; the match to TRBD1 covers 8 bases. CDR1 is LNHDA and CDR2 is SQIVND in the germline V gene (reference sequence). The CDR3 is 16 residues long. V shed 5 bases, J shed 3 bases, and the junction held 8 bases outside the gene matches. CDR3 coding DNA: TGTGCCAGTAGTTCCTCAGGGGGCGGGGACACCGGGGAGCTGTTTTTT. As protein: CASSSSGGGDTGELFF. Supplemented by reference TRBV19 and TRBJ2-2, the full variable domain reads DGGITQSPKYLFRKEGQNVTLSCEQNLNHDAMYWYRQDPGQGLRLIYYSQIVNDFQKGDIAEGYSVSREKKESFPLTVTSAQKNPTAFYLCASSSSGGGDTGELFFGEGSRLTVL.

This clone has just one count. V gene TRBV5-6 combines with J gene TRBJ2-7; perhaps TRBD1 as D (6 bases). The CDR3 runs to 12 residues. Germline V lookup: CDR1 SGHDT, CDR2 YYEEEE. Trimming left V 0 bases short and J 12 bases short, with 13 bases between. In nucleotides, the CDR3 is TGTGCCAGCAGCTTGGGTTCTGGGGGCCGGTACTTC. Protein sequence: CASSLGSGGRYF.

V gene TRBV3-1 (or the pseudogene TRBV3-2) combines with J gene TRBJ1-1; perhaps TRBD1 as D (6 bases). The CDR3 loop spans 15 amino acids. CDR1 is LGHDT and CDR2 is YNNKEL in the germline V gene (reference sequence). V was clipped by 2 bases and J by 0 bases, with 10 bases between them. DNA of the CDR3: TGTGCCAGCAGCCAAACAGGGCTCATGAACACTGAAGCTTTCTTT. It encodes CASSQTGLMNTEAFF.

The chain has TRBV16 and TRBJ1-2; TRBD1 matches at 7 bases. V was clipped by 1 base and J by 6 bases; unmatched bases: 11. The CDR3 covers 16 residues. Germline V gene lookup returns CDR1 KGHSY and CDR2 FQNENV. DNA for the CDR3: TGTGCCAGCAGCCAATTGGCGGGGCAGGGGGGCGATGGCTACACCTTC. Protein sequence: CASSQLAGQGGDGYTF.

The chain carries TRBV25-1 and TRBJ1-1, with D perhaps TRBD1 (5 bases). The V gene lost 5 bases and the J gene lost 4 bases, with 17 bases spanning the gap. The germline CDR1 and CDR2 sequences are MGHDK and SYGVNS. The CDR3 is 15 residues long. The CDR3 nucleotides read TGTGCCAGCAGTTCCCGCGGGGGGATGGGCACTGAAGCTTTCTTT. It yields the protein CASSSRGGMGTEAFF.

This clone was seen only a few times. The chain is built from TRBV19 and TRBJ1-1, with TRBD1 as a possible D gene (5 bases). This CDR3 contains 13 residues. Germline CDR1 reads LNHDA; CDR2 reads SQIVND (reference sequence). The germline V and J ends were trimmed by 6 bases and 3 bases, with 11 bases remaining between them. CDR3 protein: CASRGRVYTEAFF. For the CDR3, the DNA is TGTGCCAGTAGGGGCAGGGTGTACACTGAAGCTTTCTTT.

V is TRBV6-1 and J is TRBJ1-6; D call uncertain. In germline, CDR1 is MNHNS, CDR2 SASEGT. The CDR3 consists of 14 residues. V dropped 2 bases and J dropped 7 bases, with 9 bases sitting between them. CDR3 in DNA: TGTGCCAGCAGTGAATCAGGTCCCAATTCACCCCTCCACTTT. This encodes CASSESGPNSPLHF.

This CDR3 reads CASSVEPTGFYEQYF. In nucleotides, the CDR3 is TGTGCCAGCAGCGTAGAACCGACAGGGTTCTACGAGCAGTACTTC. The V and J genes are TRBV9 and TRBJ2-7, with 7 bases lining up with TRBD1. This CDR3 contains 15 residues. In germline, CDR1 is SGDLS, CDR2 YYNGEE. The V and J ends lost 0 bases and 3 bases, in that order; junction bases with no gene match: 6.

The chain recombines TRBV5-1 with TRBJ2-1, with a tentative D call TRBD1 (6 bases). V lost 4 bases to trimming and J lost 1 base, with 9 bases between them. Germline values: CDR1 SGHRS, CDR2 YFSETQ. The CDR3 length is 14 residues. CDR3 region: CASSAGQSYNEQFF. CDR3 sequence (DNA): TGCGCCAGCAGCGCCGGACAGTCCTACAATGAGCAGTTCTTC. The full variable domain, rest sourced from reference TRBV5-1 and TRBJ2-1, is KAGVTQTPRYLIKTRGQQVTLSCSPISGHRSVSWYQQTPGQGLQFLFEYFSETQRNKGNFPGRFSGRQFSNSRSEMNVSTLELGDSALYLCASSAGQSYNEQFFGPGTRLTVL.

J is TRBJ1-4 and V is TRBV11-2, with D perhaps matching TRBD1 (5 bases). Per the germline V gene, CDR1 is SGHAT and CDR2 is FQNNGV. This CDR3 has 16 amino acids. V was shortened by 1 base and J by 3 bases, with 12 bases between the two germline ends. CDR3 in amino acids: CASSLGTTASNEKLFF. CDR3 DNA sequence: TGTGCCAGCAGCTTAGGGACGACAGCCTCTAATGAAAAACTGTTTTTT.

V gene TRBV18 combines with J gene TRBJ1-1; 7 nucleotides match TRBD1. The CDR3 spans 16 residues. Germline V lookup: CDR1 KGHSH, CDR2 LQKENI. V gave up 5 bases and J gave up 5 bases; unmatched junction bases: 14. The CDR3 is CASSSTGVSERTEAFF. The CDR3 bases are TGTGCCAGCTCATCAACAGGGGTTTCCGAGAGAACTGAAGCTTTCTTT.

The CDR3 reads CASSSGRNTEAFF. In DNA form, the CDR3 reads TGTGCCAGCTCAAGCGGACGGAACACTGAAGCTTTCTTT. The chain has TRBV18 and TRBJ1-1; D uncertain. V dropped 5 bases and J dropped 1 base, with 8 bases sitting between them. Germline V gives CDR1 KGHSH, CDR2 LQKENI. This CDR3 comprises 13 residues.